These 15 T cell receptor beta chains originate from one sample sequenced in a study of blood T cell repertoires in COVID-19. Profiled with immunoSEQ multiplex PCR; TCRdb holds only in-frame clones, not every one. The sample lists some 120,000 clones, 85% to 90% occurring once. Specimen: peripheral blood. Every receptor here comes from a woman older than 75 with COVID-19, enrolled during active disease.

The DNA for the CDR3 is TGTGCCAGCTCACCCTCGATCGGGACAGCCAACACTGAAGCTTTCTTT. This sequence encodes CASSPSIGTANTEAFF. This chain joins TRBV18 and TRBJ1-1; TRBD1 aligns across 7 bases. Unmatched junction bases numbered 9, after V lost 3 bases and J lost 2 bases. CDR1 is KGHSH and CDR2 is LQKENI in the germline V gene. CDR3 length: 16 amino acids.

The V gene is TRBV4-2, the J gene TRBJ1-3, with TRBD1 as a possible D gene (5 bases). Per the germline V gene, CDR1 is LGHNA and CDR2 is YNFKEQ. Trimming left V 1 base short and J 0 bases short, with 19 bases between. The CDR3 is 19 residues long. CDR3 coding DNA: TGTGCCAGCAGCCAAGTAGCCGGATTAGGTAGGGGCTCTGGAAACACCATATATTTT. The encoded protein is CASSQVAGLGRGSGNTIYF.

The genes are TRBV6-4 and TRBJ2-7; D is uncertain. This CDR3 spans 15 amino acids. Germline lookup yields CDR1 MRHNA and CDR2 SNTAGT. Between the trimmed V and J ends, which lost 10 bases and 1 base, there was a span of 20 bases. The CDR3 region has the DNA TGTGCCACCCCGACCAGGCCTTTCCCGTCCTACGAGCAGTACTTC. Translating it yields CATPTRPFPSYEQYF.

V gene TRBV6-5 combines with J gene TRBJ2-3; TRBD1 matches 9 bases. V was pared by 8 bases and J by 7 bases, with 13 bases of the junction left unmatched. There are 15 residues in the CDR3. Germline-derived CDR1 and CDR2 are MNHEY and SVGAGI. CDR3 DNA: TGTGCCAGCGGGGGCCGGGACAGGGAGGCATATACGCAGTATTTT. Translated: CASGGRDREAYTQYF.

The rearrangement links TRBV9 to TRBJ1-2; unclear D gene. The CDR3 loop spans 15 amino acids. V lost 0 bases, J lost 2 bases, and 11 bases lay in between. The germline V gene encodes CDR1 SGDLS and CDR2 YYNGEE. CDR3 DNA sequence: TGTGCCAGCAGCGTAGCTGTGGCGGCGAACTATGGCTACACCTTC. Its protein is CASSVAVAANYGYTF.

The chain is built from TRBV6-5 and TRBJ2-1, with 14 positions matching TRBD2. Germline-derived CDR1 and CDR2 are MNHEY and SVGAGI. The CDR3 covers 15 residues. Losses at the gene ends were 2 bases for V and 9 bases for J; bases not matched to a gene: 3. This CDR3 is CASSYRLAGGIEQFF. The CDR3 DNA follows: TGTGCCAGCAGTTACCGACTAGCGGGAGGGATTGAGCAGTTCTTC.

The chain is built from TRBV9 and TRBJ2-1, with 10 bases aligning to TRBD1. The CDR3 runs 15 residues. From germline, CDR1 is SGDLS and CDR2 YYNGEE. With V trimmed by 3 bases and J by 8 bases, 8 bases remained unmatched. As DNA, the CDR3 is TGTGCCAGCAGCGCCCGGGACAGGGGAGCGGATGAGCAGTTCTTC. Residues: CASSARDRGADEQFF.

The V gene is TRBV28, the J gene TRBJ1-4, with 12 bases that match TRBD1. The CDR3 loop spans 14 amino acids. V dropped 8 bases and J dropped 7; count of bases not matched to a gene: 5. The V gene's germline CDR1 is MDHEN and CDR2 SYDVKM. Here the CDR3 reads CASAGTGGVEKLFF. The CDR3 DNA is TGTGCCAGCGCCGGGACAGGGGGCGTTGAAAAACTGTTTTTT.

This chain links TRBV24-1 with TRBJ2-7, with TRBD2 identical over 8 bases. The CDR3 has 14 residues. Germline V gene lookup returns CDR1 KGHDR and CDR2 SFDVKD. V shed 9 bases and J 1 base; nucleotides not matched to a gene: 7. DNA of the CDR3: TGTGCCACCCAGCAGAGCGGGAGTTCCTACGAGCAGTACTTC. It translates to CATQQSGSSYEQYF.

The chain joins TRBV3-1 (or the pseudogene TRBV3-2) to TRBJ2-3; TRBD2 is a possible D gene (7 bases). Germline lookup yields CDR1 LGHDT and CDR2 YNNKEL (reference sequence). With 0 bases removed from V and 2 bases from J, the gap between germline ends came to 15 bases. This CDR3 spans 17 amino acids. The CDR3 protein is CASSQDHRGANTDTQYF. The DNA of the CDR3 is TGTGCCAGCAGCCAAGATCACCGGGGGGCTAACACAGATACGCAGTATTTT.

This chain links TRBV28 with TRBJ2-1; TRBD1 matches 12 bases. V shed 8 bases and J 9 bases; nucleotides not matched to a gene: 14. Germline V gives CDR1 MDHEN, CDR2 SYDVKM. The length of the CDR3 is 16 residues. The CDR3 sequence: CASVTPPGQGAPEQFF. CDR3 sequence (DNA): TGTGCCAGCGTAACCCCTCCGGGACAGGGGGCACCTGAGCAGTTCTTC.

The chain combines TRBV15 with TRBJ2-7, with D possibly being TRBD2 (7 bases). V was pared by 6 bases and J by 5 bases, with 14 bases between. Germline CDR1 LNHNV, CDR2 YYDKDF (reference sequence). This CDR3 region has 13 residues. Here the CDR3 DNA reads TGTGCCACCAGGCCCAGCGGGACACACGAGCAGTACTTC. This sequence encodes CATRPSGTHEQYF.

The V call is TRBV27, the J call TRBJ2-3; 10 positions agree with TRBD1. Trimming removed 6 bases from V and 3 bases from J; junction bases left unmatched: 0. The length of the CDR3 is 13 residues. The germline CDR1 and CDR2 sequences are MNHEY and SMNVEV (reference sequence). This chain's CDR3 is CASRDRGTDTQYF. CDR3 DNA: TGTGCCAGCAGGGACAGGGGGACAGATACGCAGTATTTT.

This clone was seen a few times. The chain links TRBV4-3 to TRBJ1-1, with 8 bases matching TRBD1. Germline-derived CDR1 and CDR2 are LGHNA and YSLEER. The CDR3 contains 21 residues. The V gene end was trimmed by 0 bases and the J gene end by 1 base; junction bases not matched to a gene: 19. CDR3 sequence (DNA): TGCGCCAGCAGCCAAGATAGGCTTGGGGAATGGACAGGGCGCACGAACACTGAAGCTTTCTTT. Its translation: CASSQDRLGEWTGRTNTEAFF.

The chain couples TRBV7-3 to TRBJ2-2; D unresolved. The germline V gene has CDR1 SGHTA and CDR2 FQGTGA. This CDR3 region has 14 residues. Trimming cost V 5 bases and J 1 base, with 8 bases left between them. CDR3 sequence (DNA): TGTGCCAGCAGCCAAACTCTGAACACCGGGGAGCTGTTTTTT. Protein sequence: CASSQTLNTGELFF.